Listed here are 3 T cell receptor beta chains from one sample, sequenced in a study of cytomegalovirus exposure and HLA in healthy donors. Vbeta (60) and Jbeta (13) primers were used in the PCR. This table comes from immunoSEQ multiplex PCR, and its TCRdb copy is limited to in-frame clones, with some not included. The sample holds around 170,000 clones; about 77% are singletons and the top ten take over 2%. The source material was PBMCs. Source of these receptors: a man aged 60-69 years in good health and CMV-seronegative.

CDR3 sequence (DNA): TGTGCCAGTGACAGGGGGCAAGAGACCCAGTACTTC. This gives the protein CASDRGQETQYF. The chain is built from TRBV7-8 and TRBJ2-5; 9 nucleotides line up with TRBD1. J lost 2 bases, V lost 9 bases, and 1 base had no gene match. Germline CDR1 and CDR2: SGHVS and FQNEAQ. The CDR3 extends over 12 amino acids.

The J gene is TRBJ2-2, the V gene TRBV19; TRBD2 is a possible D gene (5 bases). Trimming left V 6 bases short and J 6 bases short, with 11 bases between. Germline V gene data show CDR1 as LNHDA and CDR2 as SQIVND (reference sequence). The CDR3 loop spans 13 amino acids. The CDR3 sequence: CASSPTRAGELFF. The CDR3 DNA reads TGTGCCAGTAGCCCCACTAGGGCCGGGGAGCTGTTTTTT.

This chain connects TRBV9 to TRBJ1-1; D call uncertain. This CDR3 spans 12 amino acids. Deletions cut 4 bases from V and 1 base from J, with 5 bases between. CDR1 SGDLS and CDR2 YYNGEE come from the germline V gene. CDR3 coding DNA: TGTGCCAGCAGCAAAGCGAACACTGAAGCTTTCTTT. Translated, it gives CASSKANTEAFF.